The clone carrying this T cell receptor (beta chain) has ten or more counts. Its antigen is as yet unknown. This specimen comes from a study of T-cell reconstitution after alpha-beta-depleted transplantation in children. Unique molecular identifiers were built into the TCRbeta library. TCRdb re-called the PCR reads through MiXCR, storing one row per CDR3 protein. The sample has about 200,000 distinct CDR3 sequences; roughly 6.6% are singletons. Germline values: CDR1 DFQATT, CDR2 SNEGSKA (reference sequence). CDR3 length: 15 residues. V shed 6 bases and J shed 2 bases, with 19 bases lying between them. Study results and caveats: Hyperexpanded clones declined; after one year, newly produced T cells mostly supplied diversity. Surviving recipient T cells and intrathymic progenitors accounted for some patients' high TCRbeta diversity at day 60. Several hundred expanded graft clones reportedly gave rise to the alpha-beta T cells present about two months after transplant.

The gene calls are TRBV20-1 and TRBJ2-5; TRBD2 is a possible D gene (6 bases). The sample was PBMCs, taken before TCRalphabeta/CD19-depleted stem cell transplant. The receptor was isolated from a boy between 2 and 10 years old with acute lymphoblastic leukemia, due to receive a stem cell transplant. The CDR3 is CSATLRGSRQETQYF. In DNA form, the CDR3 reads TGCAGTGCAACCTTACGGGGGTCAAGACAAGAGACCCAGTACTTC.